Presented here are 22 T cell receptor beta chains from one specimen sequenced in a study of blood T cell repertoires in COVID-19. Using immunoSEQ multiplex PCR, the repertoire was profiled, and TCRdb retains in-frame clones only, with some absent. The sample carries roughly 59,000 clones, approximately 80% recorded once. Input material: peripheral blood. Receptors were obtained from a woman between 45 and 60 years old with active or convalescent COVID-19.

This chain uses TRBV19 with TRBJ1-1; D unclear. The CDR3 length is 13 residues. In germline, CDR1 is LNHDA, CDR2 SQIVND (reference sequence). With 3 bases removed from V and 3 bases from J, the gap between germline ends came to 8 bases. CDR3 protein: CASSMIRYTEAFF. The CDR3 DNA follows: TGTGCCAGTAGTATGATCCGGTACACTGAAGCTTTCTTT. Together with reference TRBV19 and TRBJ1-1, the CDR3 gives the full variable domain: DGGITQSPKYLFRKEGQNVTLSCEQNLNHDAMYWYRQDPGQGLRLIYYSQIVNDFQKGDIAEGYSVSREKKESFPLTVTSAQKNPTAFYLCASSMIRYTEAFFGQGTRLTVV.

The rearrangement joins TRBV9 to TRBJ1-1; D unresolved. Deletions cut 1 base from V and 1 base from J, with 8 bases between. CDR1 and CDR2 (germline): SGDLS, YYNGEE. The CDR3 runs to 14 residues. This chain's CDR3 is CASSVSPGNTEAFF. In DNA, the CDR3 is TGTGCCAGCAGCGTAAGTCCCGGGAACACTGAAGCTTTCTTT.

On this clone itself: This same CDR3 is encoded by further DNA sequences in the sample. This sequence joins TRBV4-1 and TRBJ1-2, with D maybe TRBD1 (6 bases). Trimming left V 0 bases short and J 5 bases short, with 22 bases between. The CDR3 extends over 18 amino acids. Germline V gene lookup returns CDR1 MGHRA and CDR2 YSYEKL. The CDR3 coding sequence is TGCGCCAGCAGCCAAGATGGGCCGCCTAATCAGGGGAATTATGGCTACACCTTC. It yields the protein CASSQDGPPNQGNYGYTF.

The chain has TRBV10-1 and TRBJ1-5; D may be TRBD1 (6 bases). Germline CDR1 is WNHNN and CDR2 is SYGVQD (reference sequence). V shed 3 bases and J shed 6 bases, with 15 bases lying between them. The CDR3 runs 15 residues. The CDR3 DNA reads TGCGCCAGCAGTGAATACTCAGGGGAGGGTCAGCCCCAGCATTTT. It specifies CASSEYSGEGQPQHF.

The chain combines TRBV4-3 with TRBJ1-2, with D possibly being TRBD1 (6 bases). CDR3 length: 13 residues. Trimming shortened V by 0 bases and J by 8 bases, and 10 bases separated the two germline ends. Germline assignment: CDR1 LGHNA and CDR2 YSLEER. CDR3 sequence reads: CASSQERGIGYTF. DNA of the CDR3: TGCGCCAGCAGCCAAGAAAGGGGGATCGGCTACACCTTC.

The rearrangement uses TRBV2 and TRBJ1-1, with no clear D. This CDR3 has 13 amino acids. Germline CDR1 SNHLY, CDR2 FYNNEI. V shed 7 bases and J shed 0 bases, with 9 bases lying between them. DNA for the CDR3: TGTGCCAGCAACCAACTCGTGAACACTGAAGCTTTCTTT. Translating gives CASNQLVNTEAFF.

V gene TRBV5-4 combines with J gene TRBJ2-1; the match to TRBD2 covers 8 bases. The CDR3 extends over 15 amino acids. CDR1 SGHNT and CDR2 YYREEE come from the germline V gene (reference sequence). With 4 bases clipped from V and 9 bases from J, the junction kept 12 bases outside the gene matches. The DNA of the CDR3 is TGTGCCAGCAGCCCCCGGGGACTAGGGGTCAGTGAGCAGTTCTTC. It is translated as CASSPRGLGVSEQFF.

This chain joins TRBV19 and TRBJ2-2, with 7 bases lining up with TRBD2. The CDR3 totals 15 residues. The V segment lost 4 bases and the J segment 4 bases; nucleotides outside the gene matches: 6. In germline, CDR1 is LNHDA, CDR2 SQIVND (reference sequence). CDR3 sequence (DNA): TGTGCCAGTAGTACGGGAGGCGCGAGCACCGGGGAGCTGTTTTTT. Translating gives CASSTGGASTGELFF.

The CDR3 bases are TGTGCCAGCAGCTTCGGCAGGGGAAGTGCTGGTAATTCACCCCTCCACTTT. Translated, it gives CASSFGRGSAGNSPLHF. The rearrangement uses TRBV7-9 and TRBJ1-6; the D gene is possibly TRBD1 (6 bases). Germline CDR1 reads SEHNR; CDR2 reads FQNEAQ (reference sequence). The CDR3 runs to 17 residues. V was cut by 3 bases and J by 6 bases, with 18 bases left in between.

The rearrangement uses TRBV5-4 and TRBJ1-1, with 9 bases matching TRBD1. The CDR3 has 15 residues. Losses at the gene ends were 4 bases for V and 11 bases for J; bases not matched to a gene: 15. Germline lookup yields CDR1 SGHNT and CDR2 YYREEE (reference sequence). CDR3 sequence: CASSLQGAPIATAFF. CDR3 nucleotide sequence: TGTGCCAGCAGCCTACAGGGGGCTCCAATCGCTACGGCTTTCTTT.

The chain employs TRBV11-2 and TRBJ2-1, with D tentatively TRBD1 (5 bases). Germline loops: CDR1 SGHAT, CDR2 FQNNGV. This CDR3 is built from 13 residues. V was cut by 0 bases and J by 6 bases, with 6 bases left in between. The CDR3 loop reads CASSLDRANEQFF. CDR3 coding DNA: TGTGCCAGCAGCTTAGACAGGGCCAATGAGCAGTTCTTC.

This chain connects TRBV9 to TRBJ1-3; the match to TRBD1 covers 7 bases. The germline CDR1 and CDR2 sequences are SGDLS and YYNGEE. V lost 0 bases and J lost 0; bases outside the gene matches: 9. This CDR3 is 18 amino acids long. DNA of the CDR3: TGTGCCAGCAGCGTAGTAGGGACAGCCCCTGGCTCTGGAAACACCATATATTTT. Encoded protein: CASSVVGTAPGSGNTIYF. The full variable domain, with the rest looked up from reference TRBV9 and TRBJ1-3, is DSGVTQTPKHLITATGQRVTLRCSPRSGDLSVYWYQQSLDQGLQFLIQYYNGEERAKGNILERFSAQQFPDLHSELNLSSLELGDSALYFCASSVVGTAPGSGNTIYFGEGSWLTVV.

V gene TRBV7-9 combines with J gene TRBJ2-1; 13 positions match TRBD2. The germline V gene has CDR1 SEHNR and CDR2 FQNEAQ (reference sequence). V shed 5 bases, J shed 2 bases, and the junction held 6 bases outside the gene matches. The CDR3 sequence is 17 residues long. The CDR3 DNA reads as TGTGCCAGCAGCCGGACTAGCGGGGGACGCCCCTACAATGAGCAGTTCTTC. It is translated as CASSRTSGGRPYNEQFF. Together with reference TRBV7-9 and TRBJ2-1, the CDR3 gives the full variable domain: DTGVSQNPRHKITKRGQNVTFRCDPISEHNRLYWYRQTLGQGPEFLTYFQNEAQLEKSRLLSDRFSAERPKGSFSTLEIQRTEQGDSAMYLCASSRTSGGRPYNEQFFGPGTRLTVL.

The chain couples TRBV9 to TRBJ1-1, with D hard to call. The CDR3 spans 14 residues. The germline V and J ends were trimmed by 0 bases and 2 bases, with 8 bases remaining between them. CDR1 SGDLS and CDR2 YYNGEE come from the germline V gene. The CDR3 reads CASSVGSGNTEAFF. For the CDR3, the DNA is TGTGCCAGCAGCGTAGGATCAGGAAACACTGAAGCTTTCTTT.

The chain uses TRBV19 and TRBJ1-4; 8 positions agree with TRBD1. Germline V lookup: CDR1 LNHDA, CDR2 SQIVND (reference sequence). The junction had 10 bases not matched to a gene; V was cut back by 6 bases and J by 4 bases. There are 16 residues in the CDR3. Written as DNA, the CDR3 is TGTGCCAGTAGAGTCATCGGACAGGGTTATAATGAAAAACTGTTTTTT. Amino acid sequence: CASRVIGQGYNEKLFF. The full variable domain, its missing parts supplied by reference TRBV19 and TRBJ1-4, is DGGITQSPKYLFRKEGQNVTLSCEQNLNHDAMYWYRQDPGQGLRLIYYSQIVNDFQKGDIAEGYSVSREKKESFPLTVTSAQKNPTAFYLCASRVIGQGYNEKLFFGSGTQLSVL.

This chain uses TRBV2 with TRBJ1-5; the D gene is possibly TRBD1 (5 bases). The CDR3 has 15 amino acids. V lost 8 bases, J lost 2 bases, and 16 bases lay in between. CDR1 and CDR2 (germline): SNHLY, FYNNEI. The CDR3 loop reads CASREGAQGNQPQHF. The CDR3 bases are TGTGCCAGCCGAGAAGGGGCGCAGGGCAATCAGCCCCAGCATTTT. The variable domain in full, with the rest retrieved from reference TRBV2 and TRBJ1-5, is EPEVTQTPSHQVTQMGQEVILRCVPISNHLYFYWYRQILGQKVEFLVSFYNNEISEKSEIFDDQFSVERPDGSNFTLKIRSTKLEDSAMYFCASREGAQGNQPQHFGDGTRLSIL.

V is TRBV11-1 and J is TRBJ2-3, with TRBD2 matching over 13 bases. V shed 6 bases and J 5 bases; nucleotides not matched to a gene: 8. There are 16 residues in the CDR3. Per the germline V gene, CDR1 is SGHAT and CDR2 is FQDESV (reference sequence). The DNA for the CDR3 is TGTGCCAGCAGTGGACTAGCGGGAGACGTCGTAGATACGCAGTATTTT. The encoded protein is CASSGLAGDVVDTQYF.

The chain employs TRBV4-1 and TRBJ1-1; D possibly corresponds to TRBD1 (5 bases). Trimming took 4 bases from V and 11 from J, leaving 17 bases between them. This CDR3 contains 13 residues. The germline gives CDR1 MGHRA, CDR2 YSYEKL. The CDR3 bases are TGCGCCAGCAGCCGGACGGGGGGATTGGAGGCTTTCTTT. It yields the protein CASSRTGGLEAFF.

The chain joins TRBV15 to TRBJ2-3, with 8 bases fitting TRBD2. CDR3 length: 16 residues. Germline V gene sequence: CDR1 LNHNV, CDR2 YYDKDF (reference sequence). Trimming at V came to 2 bases and at J to 1 base, leaving 5 bases not matched to a gene. CDR3 amino acids: CATSRSSGEGTDTQYF. CDR3 nucleotide sequence: TGTGCCACCAGCAGAAGTAGCGGGGAAGGCACAGATACGCAGTATTTT.

The sample holds one count of this clone. V and J are TRBV2 and TRBJ2-1; no clear D gene. The germline CDR1 and CDR2 sequences are SNHLY and FYNNEI. There are 15 residues in the CDR3. V was shortened by 3 bases and J by 8 bases, with 17 bases between the two germline ends. The CDR3 loop is CASSEGRLVGDEQFF. The CDR3 DNA follows: TGTGCCAGCAGTGAGGGCAGGTTGGTCGGCGATGAGCAGTTCTTC.

In its sample, this clone was seen a few times. The V gene is TRBV5-1, the J gene TRBJ2-1, with 9 bases fitting TRBD2. The germline CDR1 and CDR2 sequences are SGHRS and YFSETQ. The V and J ends lost 4 bases and 9 bases, in that order; junction bases with no gene match: 17. The CDR3 totals 17 residues. CDR3 nucleotides: TGCGCCAGCAGCCGGGAGGTGACTAGCGGTCTTTGGGGTGAGCAGTTCTTC. Protein sequence: CASSREVTSGLWGEQFF. The variable domain in full, with the rest retrieved from reference TRBV5-1 and TRBJ2-1, is KAGVTQTPRYLIKTRGQQVTLSCSPISGHRSVSWYQQTPGQGLQFLFEYFSETQRNKGNFPGRFSGRQFSNSRSEMNVSTLELGDSALYLCASSREVTSGLWGEQFFGPGTRLTVL.

This rearrangement joins TRBV4-1 to TRBJ1-1, with D perhaps matching TRBD1 (6 bases). V lost 6 bases and J 9 bases, leaving 14 bases between the germline ends. The CDR3 has 12 residues. Germline V lookup: CDR1 MGHRA, CDR2 YSYEKL. In nucleotides, the CDR3 is TGCGCCAGCAGTCGAGGACAGACCCAAGCTTTCTTT. This encodes CASSRGQTQAFF.